In its sample, the clone carrying this T cell receptor (beta chain) was seen once. The data belong to a study of technical replicates of blood from a handful of donors. With V trimmed by 3 bases and J by 3 bases, 2 bases remained unmatched. Germline CDR1 reads ENHRY; CDR2 reads SYGVKD. The CDR3 contains 13 residues. Profiling relied on immunoSEQ multiplex PCR, and the TCRdb table lists in-frame clones only, not all of them. There are tens of thousands of clones in the sample; 91% occur only once, and approximately 3.6% lies in the top ten. Sequencing used PBMCs. This TCR derives from a human donor in good health. Some clones in this sample may be carry-over from other donors' samples. J is TRBJ2-7 and V is TRBV10-3; the match to TRBD2 covers 7 bases. The CDR3 is CAISDGGNYEQYF. DNA for the CDR3: TGTGCCATCAGTGACGGGGGGAACTACGAGCAGTACTTC.